Listed below are T cell receptor beta chains from one sample, sequenced in a study of CD8+ T cells in alopecia areata. Here immunoSEQ multiplex PCR was the method, and the copy in TCRdb shows in-frame clones only, minus some. The data contain over 50,000 clones, about half of them singletons. Sequencing was performed on CD8+ T cells sorted from blood, taken at week 0. The receptor set was obtained from a human donor with alopecia areata. Both conserved end residues are part of each CDR3. A D gene is named only where the DNA matches it firmly. Rows may omit the clone size; those that give it use once, few, many or a size class.

d_call j_call clone_size v_call cdr3_nt cdr3_aa
TRBD2 TRBJ2-5 medium-sized TRBV29-1 TGCAGCGTTGTCAGGGCTAGCGGGCCAGAGACCCAGTACTTC CSVVRASGPETQYF
. TRBJ2-7 . TRBV7-9 TGTGCCAGCAGCTCGGTCGTCTACGAGCAGTACTTC CASSSVVYEQYF
. TRBJ2-7 . TRBV27 TGTGCCAGCAGTTTATCGGCCCACTACGAGCAGTACTTC CASSLSAHYEQYF
. TRBJ2-7 medium-sized TRBV2 TGTGCCAGCAGAAGTACCGGGACGGACTCCTACGAGCAGTACTTC CASRSTGTDSYEQYF
. TRBJ1-5 . TRBV1 TGCACCAGCAGCCAAGGAGGGCAACCGGCGCCCCAGCATTTT CTSSQGGQPAPQHF
. TRBJ1-5 many TRBV9 TGTGCCAGCAGCCCCTGGGATAGCAATCAGCCCCAGCATTTT CASSPWDSNQPQHF
. TRBJ2-7 few TRBV29-1 TGCAGCGCCTCCCAGGGGGGGCAGTCCTACGAGCAGTACTTC CSASQGGQSYEQYF
. TRBJ1-1 . TRBV28 TGTGCCAGCCTGGACGTAAACACTGAAGCTTTCTTT CASLDVNTEAFF
TRBD2 TRBJ2-3 . TRBV6-6 TGTGCCAGCAGTCTAGCGGGAGTACTAGATACGCAGTATTTT CASSLAGVLDTQYF
. TRBJ1-4 few TRBV7-9 TGTGCCAGCAGCCAAGGGGGTAGGGAAAAACTGTTTTTT CASSQGGREKLFF
. TRBJ2-2 few TRBV28 TGTGCCAGCAGTTTGCGGGGTTTTAACACCGGGGAGCTGTTTTTT CASSLRGFNTGELFF
. TRBJ2-3 . TRBV5-1 TGCGCCAGCAGCTCGGCACTCCGGAGTTCAGATACGCAGTATTTT CASSSALRSSDTQYF
TRBD1 TRBJ2-7 once TRBV18 TGTGCCAGCTCACCAAGGGACAGGGCTCGCCCCTACGAGCAGTACTTC CASSPRDRARPYEQYF
TRBD1 TRBJ2-7 many TRBV5-1 TGCGCCAGCAGCGGGACGGGACAGGGCTACGAGCAGTACTTC CASSGTGQGYEQYF
. TRBJ2-6 . TRBV7-9 TGTGCCAGCAGCCCTAAGATATCTGGGGCCAACGTCCTGACTTTC CASSPKISGANVLTF
. TRBJ1-4 medium-sized TRBV27 TGTGCCAGCAGTCCCGGAGGTGATCGGAATGAAAAACTGTTTTTT CASSPGGDRNEKLFF
. TRBJ1-1 once TRBV4-3 TGCGCCAGCAGCCAACTGGGGGCGCCCCTGGGAGCTTTCTTT CASSQLGAPLGAFF
TRBD1 TRBJ1-1 . TRBV6-4 TGTGCCAGCAGTGTGGGGACAGGGGGGAACACTGAAGCTTTCTTT CASSVGTGGNTEAFF
. TRBJ1-2 . TRBV7-9 TGTGCCAGCAGCTCGGGACTTCCGATCTATGGCTACACCTTC CASSSGLPIYGYTF
. TRBJ2-5 . TRBV11-2 TGTGCCAGCAGCTTAGCACAAGAGACCCAGTACTTC CASSLAQETQYF
. TRBJ2-5 few TRBV29-1 TGCAGCGTTGAGGACGGAGAGACCCAGTACTTC CSVEDGETQYF
. TRBJ2-7 . TRBV4-2 TGTGCCAGCAGCCAAGATCTACGGACGGGGAGCTACGAGCAGTACTTC CASSQDLRTGSYEQYF
. TRBJ2-7 . TRBV4-1 TGCGCCAGCAGCTACTCAATGGGAGAGGAGCAGTACTTC CASSYSMGEEQYF
. TRBJ2-7 . TRBV2 TGTGCCAGCAGTGAAGCGGAGGGGGCGGTATACGAGCAGTACTTC CASSEAEGAVYEQYF
TRBD2 TRBJ2-7 few TRBV4-1 TGCGCCAGCAGCCCTCGTGATAGCGGGACCTACGAGCAGTACTTC CASSPRDSGTYEQYF
TRBD2 TRBJ2-4 . TRBV27 TGTGCCAGCAGTCACCAGCGGGAGAAGGCCAAAAACATTCAGTACTTC CASSHQREKAKNIQYF
TRBD1 TRBJ2-7 . TRBV13 TGTGCCAGCAGTTTCCCCGGACAGGGCCTCTACGAGCAGTACTTC CASSFPGQGLYEQYF
. TRBJ2-7 . TRBV27 TGTGCCAGCAGTTTCGGGGGAAACTATGAGCAGTACTTC CASSFGGNYEQYF
. TRBJ2-3 . TRBV30 TGTGCCTGGAGGAGAACTAGCACAGATACGCAGTATTTT CAWRRTSTDTQYF
. TRBJ2-7 . TRBV25-1 TGTGCCAGCAGTCCCCAGGGGATCCACGAGCAGTACTTC CASSPQGIHEQYF
. TRBJ2-7 . TRBV23-1 TGCGCCAGCAGTCAAGTCCCATTGGGGGGTCTATACGAGCAGTACTTC CASSQVPLGGLYEQYF
TRBD2 TRBJ2-3 few TRBV10-2 TGCGCCAGCAGTCCGACTAGCGGGTACACAGATACGCAGTATTTT CASSPTSGYTDTQYF
TRBD2 TRBJ2-7 . TRBV5-1 TGCGCCAGCAGCTTGGACCGCGGGAGTTACGAGCAGTACTTC CASSLDRGSYEQYF
TRBD2 TRBJ2-5 . TRBV4-1 TGCGCCAGCAGCCCCGGGACTAGCGGGATACTGGAGACCCAGTACTTC CASSPGTSGILETQYF
. TRBJ2-3 . TRBV28 TGTGCCAGCAGCCCATTGAGGTCCAGCACAGATACGCAGTATTTT CASSPLRSSTDTQYF
. TRBJ2-5 once TRBV6-5 TGTGCCAGCAGTAGGACCCCGGCAGTGGAGTACTTC CASSRTPAVEYF
TRBD2 TRBJ2-5 few TRBV29-1 TGCAGCGTTGAAATGGCTAGCGGAGGTGGGACCCAGTACTTC CSVEMASGGGTQYF
TRBD2 TRBJ2-7 . TRBV29-1 TGCAGCGTTGAATTGGGCGGGAGCTCCTACGAGCAGTACTTC CSVELGGSSYEQYF
. TRBJ2-7 . TRBV2 TGTGCCAGCGTTCGAACGGGTGACTACGAGCAGTACTTC CASVRTGDYEQYF
. TRBJ2-1 few TRBV7-2 TGTGCCAGCAGCGGTCGGGGCAATGAGCAGTTCTTC CASSGRGNEQFF
. TRBJ2-2 . TRBV29-1 TGCAGCGTTGATAGAGGAGGGTACACCGGGGAGCTGTTTTTT CSVDRGGYTGELFF
. TRBJ2-7 . TRBV29-1 TGCAGCGTTGAAATAGCAGGGAAAAGCTACGAGCAGTACTTC CSVEIAGKSYEQYF
TRBD1 TRBJ2-2 few TRBV7-6 TGTGCCAGCAGCTTAGAGGACAGGGTGGACACCGGGGAGCTGTTTTTT CASSLEDRVDTGELFF
. TRBJ2-6 few TRBV4-1 TGCGCCAGCAGCCAAGAACCGGGAGCTCTCTCTGGGGCCAACGTCCTGACTTTC CASSQEPGALSGANVLTF
TRBD1 TRBJ2-2 . TRBV29-1 TGCAGCGTTGAAGGGGACAGGGCTACCGGGGAGCTGTTTTTT CSVEGDRATGELFF
TRBD1 TRBJ2-5 once TRBV30 TGTGCCTGGAGTACAGGGGAAGAGACCCAGTACTTC CAWSTGEETQYF
. TRBJ2-3 . TRBV7-9 TGTGCCAGCAGTGACGAATTCTCTGGGGCCCCAGATACGCAGTATTTT CASSDEFSGAPDTQYF
. TRBJ1-1 . TRBV25-1 TGTGCCAGCAGCTGGGCGAACACTGAAGCTTTCTTT CASSWANTEAFF
. TRBJ1-1 . TRBV18 TGTGCCAGCTCTCCACCGTTTGGACAACGCATGAACACTGAAGCTTTCTTT CASSPPFGQRMNTEAFF
. TRBJ1-1 . TRBV19 TGTGCCAGTAGTATAGGAGAGGTTACTGAAGCTTTCTTT CASSIGEVTEAFF
. TRBJ2-7 few TRBV27 TGTGCCAGCAGTTTGAGGGGGAGTTACGAGCAGTACTTC CASSLRGSYEQYF
. TRBJ2-3 . TRBV7-9 TGTGCCAGCAGCGCGGGACAGACTAGCACAGATACACAGTATTTT CASSAGQTSTDTQYF
. TRBJ2-3 few TRBV6-1 TGTGCCAGCAGTGAATGGATGGGCAAGACCACAGATACGCAGTATTTT CASSEWMGKTTDTQYF
. TRBJ2-2 . TRBV5-6 TGTGCCAGCATCGAGGCAGCGAACACCGGGGAGCTGTTTTTT CASIEAANTGELFF
. TRBJ2-5 once TRBV13 TGTGCCAGCAGCTTAAGGACAGCTCAAGAGACCCAGTACTTC CASSLRTAQETQYF